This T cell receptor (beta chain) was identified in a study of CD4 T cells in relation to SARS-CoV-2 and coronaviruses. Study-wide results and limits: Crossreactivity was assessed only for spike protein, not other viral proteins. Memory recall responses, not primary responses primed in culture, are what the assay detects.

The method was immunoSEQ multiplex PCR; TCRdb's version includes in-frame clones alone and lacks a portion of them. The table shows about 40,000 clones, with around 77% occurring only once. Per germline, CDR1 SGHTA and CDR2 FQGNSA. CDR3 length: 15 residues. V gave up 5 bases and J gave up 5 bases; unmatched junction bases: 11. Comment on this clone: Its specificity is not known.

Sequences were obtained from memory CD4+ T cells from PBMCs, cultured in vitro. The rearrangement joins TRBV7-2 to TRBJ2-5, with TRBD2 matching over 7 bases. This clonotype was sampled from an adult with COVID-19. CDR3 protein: CASSRGLESVETQYF. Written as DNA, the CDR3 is TGTGCCAGCAGCAGAGGACTAGAGAGCGTTGAGACCCAGTACTTC.